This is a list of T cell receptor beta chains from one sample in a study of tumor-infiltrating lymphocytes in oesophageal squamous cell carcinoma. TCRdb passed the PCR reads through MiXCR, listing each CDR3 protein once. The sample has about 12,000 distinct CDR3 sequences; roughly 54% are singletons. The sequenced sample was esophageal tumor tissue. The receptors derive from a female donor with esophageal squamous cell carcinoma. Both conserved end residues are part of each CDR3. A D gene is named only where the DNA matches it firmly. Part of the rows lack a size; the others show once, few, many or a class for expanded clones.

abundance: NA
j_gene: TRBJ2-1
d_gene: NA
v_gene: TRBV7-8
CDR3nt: TGTGCCAGCAGCTTAACGGGAGTATACAATGAGCAGTTCTTC
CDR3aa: CASSLTGVYNEQFF

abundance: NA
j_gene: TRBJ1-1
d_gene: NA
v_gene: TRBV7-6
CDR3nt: TGTGCCAGCAGCTTAGGCATTGAAGCTTTCTTT
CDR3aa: CASSLGIEAFF

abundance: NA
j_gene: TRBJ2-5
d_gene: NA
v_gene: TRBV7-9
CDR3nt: TGTGCCAGCAGCTCGGTGCGGTCAGGGACCCAGTACTTC
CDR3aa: CASSSVRSGTQYF

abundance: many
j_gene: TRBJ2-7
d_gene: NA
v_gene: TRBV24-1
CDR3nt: TGTGCCACCAGTGAAGGTCGGGGACTGTACTTC
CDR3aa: CATSEGRGLYF

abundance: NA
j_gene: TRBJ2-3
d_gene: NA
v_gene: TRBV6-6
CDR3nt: TGTGCCAGCAGGGCAGTCTATAGCGATACGCAGTATTTT
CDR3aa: CASRAVYSDTQYF

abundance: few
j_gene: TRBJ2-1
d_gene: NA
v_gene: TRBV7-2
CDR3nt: TGTGCCAGCAGCTTACTAGGGCACGGCGGGTACAATGAGCAGTTCTTC
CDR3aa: CASSLLGHGGYNEQFF

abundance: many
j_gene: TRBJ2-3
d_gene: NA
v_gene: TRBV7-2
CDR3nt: TGTGCCAGCAGCTTAGGAGCAGATACGCAGTATTTT
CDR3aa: CASSLGADTQYF

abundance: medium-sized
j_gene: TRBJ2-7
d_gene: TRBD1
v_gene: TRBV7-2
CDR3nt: TGTGCCAGCAGCTTCTACAGGGGGACCCCCTACGAGCAGTACTTC
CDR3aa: CASSFYRGTPYEQYF

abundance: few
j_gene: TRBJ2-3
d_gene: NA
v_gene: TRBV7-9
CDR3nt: TGTGCCAGCAGCGTAAAAGGGGGGGCCCCGGATACGCAGTATTTT
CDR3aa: CASSVKGGAPDTQYF

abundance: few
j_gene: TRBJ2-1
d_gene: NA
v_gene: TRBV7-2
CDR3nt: TGTGCCAGCAGCCTAAATACAGATTACTACAATGAGCAGTTCTTC
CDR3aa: CASSLNTDYYNEQFF

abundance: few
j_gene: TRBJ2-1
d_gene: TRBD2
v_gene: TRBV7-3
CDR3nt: TGTGCCAGCAGCTCTGGAGCGGGATTGCAGTTCTTC
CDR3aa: CASSSGAGLQFF

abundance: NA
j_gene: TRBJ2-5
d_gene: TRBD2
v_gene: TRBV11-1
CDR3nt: TGTGCCAGCAGCTTAAGATTAGCGGGGCAAGAGACCCAGTACTTC
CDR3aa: CASSLRLAGQETQYF

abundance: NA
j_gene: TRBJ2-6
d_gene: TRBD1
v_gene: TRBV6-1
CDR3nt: TGTGCCAGCACCTCGGAGAGGGGGCTCTCTGGGGCCAACGTCCTGACTTTC
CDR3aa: CASTSERGLSGANVLTF

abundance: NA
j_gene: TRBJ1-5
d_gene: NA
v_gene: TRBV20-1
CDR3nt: TGCAGTGCTAGCGAGCCCCCCGACAGCCTTAATCAGCCCCAGCATTTT
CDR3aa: CSASEPPDSLNQPQHF

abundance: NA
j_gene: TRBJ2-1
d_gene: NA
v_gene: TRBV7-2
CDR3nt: TGTGCCAGCAGCCAACGTTTATACGCCGGGAATGAGCAGTTCTTC
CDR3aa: CASSQRLYAGNEQFF

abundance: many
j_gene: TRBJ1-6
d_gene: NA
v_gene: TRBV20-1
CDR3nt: TGCAGTGCTATCTACCGGGACCGCCTGAGCTCCTATAATTCACCCCTCCACTTT
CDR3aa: CSAIYRDRLSSYNSPLHF

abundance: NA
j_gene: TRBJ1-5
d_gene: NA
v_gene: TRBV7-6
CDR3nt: TGTGCCAGCAGCTTATCAGTAAATCAGCCCCAGCATTTT
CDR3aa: CASSLSVNQPQHF

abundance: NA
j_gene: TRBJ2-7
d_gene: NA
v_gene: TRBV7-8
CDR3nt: TGTGCCAGCAGCTTAAATCCGATTTACGAGCAGTACTTC
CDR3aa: CASSLNPIYEQYF

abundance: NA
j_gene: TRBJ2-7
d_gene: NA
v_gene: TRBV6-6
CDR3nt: TGTGCCAGCAGTTACGGTAGCGCCCGCTCCTACGAGCAGTACTTC
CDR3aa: CASSYGSARSYEQYF

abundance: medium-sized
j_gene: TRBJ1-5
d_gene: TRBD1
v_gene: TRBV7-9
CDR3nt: TGTGCCAGCAGCTCCCAGGGGGTGGGGCCCCAGCATTTT
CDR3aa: CASSSQGVGPQHF

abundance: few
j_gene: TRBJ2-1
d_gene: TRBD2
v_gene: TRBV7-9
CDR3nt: TGTGCCAGCAGACGTAGAGGGGAGACTAGCGGGAGTATGCCCTACAATGAGCAGTTCTTC
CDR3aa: CASRRRGETSGSMPYNEQFF

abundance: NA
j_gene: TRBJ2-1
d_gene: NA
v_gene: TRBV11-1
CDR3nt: TGTGCCAGCAGCTTAGCGTGGCAGGGGAGCTCCTACAATGAGCAGTTCTTC
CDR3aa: CASSLAWQGSSYNEQFF

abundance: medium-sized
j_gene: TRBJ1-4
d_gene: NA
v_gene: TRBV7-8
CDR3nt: TGTGCCAGCAGCTTATATGCAGGGTCTAATGAAAAACTGTTTTTT
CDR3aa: CASSLYAGSNEKLFF

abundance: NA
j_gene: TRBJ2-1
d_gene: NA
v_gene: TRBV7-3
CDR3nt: TGTGCCAGCAGCACCGAAGCGACTCGAGCATGGAATGAGCAGTTCTTC
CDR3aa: CASSTEATRAWNEQFF

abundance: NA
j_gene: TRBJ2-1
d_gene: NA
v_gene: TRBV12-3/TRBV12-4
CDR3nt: TGTGCCAGCAGGCCGGGACGCGGAGATGAGCAGTTCTTC
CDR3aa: CASRPGRGDEQFF

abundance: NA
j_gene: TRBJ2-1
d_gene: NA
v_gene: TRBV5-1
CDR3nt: TGCGCCAGCAGCGAACAGGGGGAGGGCTACGAGCAGTTCTTC
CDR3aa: CASSEQGEGYEQFF

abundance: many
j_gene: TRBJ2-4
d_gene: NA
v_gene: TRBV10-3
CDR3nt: TGTGCCATCAGTGTCGGCCTGCAGCAAGGTTCACCCCTCCACTTC
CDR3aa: CAISVGLQQGSPLHF

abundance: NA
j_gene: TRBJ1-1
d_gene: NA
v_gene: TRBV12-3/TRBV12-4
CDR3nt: TGTGCCAGTAGTTCCACCGGGACTTACACTGAAGCTTTCTTT
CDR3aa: CASSSTGTYTEAFF

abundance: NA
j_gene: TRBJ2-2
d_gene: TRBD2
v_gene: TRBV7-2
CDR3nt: TGTGCCAGCAGCTCGCGGGAGGAATCCGGGGAGCTGTTTTTT
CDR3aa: CASSSREESGELFF

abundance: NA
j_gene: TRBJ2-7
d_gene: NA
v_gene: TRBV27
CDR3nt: TGTGCCAGCAGTTTAGGAACTAGGACCTACGAGCAGTACTTC
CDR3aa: CASSLGTRTYEQYF

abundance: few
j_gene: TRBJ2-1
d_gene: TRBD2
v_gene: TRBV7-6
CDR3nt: TGTGCCAGCATTAGGAGCGGGGCTTGGGATGAGCAGTTCTTC
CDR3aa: CASIRSGAWDEQFF

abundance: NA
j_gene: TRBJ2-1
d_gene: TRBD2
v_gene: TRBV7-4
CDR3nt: TGTGCCAGCAGCCCAGGACTAGCGGGAGGGCCGAATGAGCAGTTCTTC
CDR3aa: CASSPGLAGGPNEQFF

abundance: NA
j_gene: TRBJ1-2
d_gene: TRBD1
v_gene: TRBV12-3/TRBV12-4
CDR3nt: TGTGCCAGCAGCTTTAACAGGGGGGGCTATGGCTACACCTTC
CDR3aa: CASSFNRGGYGYTF

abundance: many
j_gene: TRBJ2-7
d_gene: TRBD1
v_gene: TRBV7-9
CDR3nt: TGTGCCAGCAGCCTACTGGGGACAGGTCCCTACGAGCAGTACTTC
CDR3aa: CASSLLGTGPYEQYF

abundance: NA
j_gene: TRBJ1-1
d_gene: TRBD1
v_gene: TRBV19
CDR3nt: TGTGCCAGTAGTCGGACAGGGAACACTGAAGCTTTCTTT
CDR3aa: CASSRTGNTEAFF